This T cell receptor (beta chain) is drawn from a study of a mutant IDH1 vaccine in newly diagnosed glioma. The data were produced by immunoSEQ multiplex PCR, yet TCRdb's version contains in-frame clones alone and is incomplete. The sample yields tens of thousands of clones, roughly 71% seen once. Turning to this clone: The target antigen is unknown.

General observations from the study: There were vaccine-induced immune responses in roughly 95% of the patients.

Time point: week 35, safety follow-up. Doses consisted of 300 ug of mutant IDH1 20-mer peptide each, paired with topical imiquimod. The germline V gene encodes CDR1 SGDLS and CDR2 YYNGEE. With 4 bases removed from V and 2 bases from J, the gap between germline ends came to 13 bases. This CDR3 contains 15 residues. The chain recombines TRBV9 with TRBJ1-3; D uncertain. The origin of this receptor is a man aged 50 to 60 with glioma. Source: PBMCs, taken from a glioma patient whose treatment included an IDH1 peptide vaccine. This CDR3 is CASSPPKGAGNTIYF. CDR3 bases: TGTGCCAGCAGCCCTCCCAAAGGCGCTGGAAACACCATATATTTT.